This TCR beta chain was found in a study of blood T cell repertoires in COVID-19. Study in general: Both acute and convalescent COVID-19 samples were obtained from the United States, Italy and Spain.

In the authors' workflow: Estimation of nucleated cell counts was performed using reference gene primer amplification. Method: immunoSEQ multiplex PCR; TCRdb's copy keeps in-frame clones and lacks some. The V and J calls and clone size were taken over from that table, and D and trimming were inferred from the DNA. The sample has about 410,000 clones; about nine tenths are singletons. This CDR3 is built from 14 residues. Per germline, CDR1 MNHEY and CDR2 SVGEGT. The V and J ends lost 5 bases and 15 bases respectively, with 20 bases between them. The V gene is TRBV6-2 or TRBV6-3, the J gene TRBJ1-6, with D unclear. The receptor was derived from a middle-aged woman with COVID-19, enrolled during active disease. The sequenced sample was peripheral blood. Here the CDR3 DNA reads TGTGCCAGCAGTGACCAACCCCCCACGGAGGGCCTCCACTTT. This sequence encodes CASSDQPPTEGLHF.